These T cell receptor beta chains were read from a single sample in a study of T cells in Graves' hyperthyroidism and ophthalmopathy. A single record per CDR3 protein comes from TCRdb applying MiXCR to the multiplex PCR reads. The sample holds around 35,000 distinct CDR3 sequences, roughly 50% seen once. Sequencing was done on a sample of blood. The receptors stem from a man between 40 and 49 years old with Graves' ophthalmopathy. Both conserved end residues are part of each CDR3. D genes are given only for firm matches. Not every row has a clone size; where given, it reads once, few, many or a size class.

cdr3_nt cdr3_aa d_call j_call v_call clone_size
TGTGCCAGCAGCTTAGGTGGGGATCAGCCCCAGCATTTT CASSLGGDQPQHF NA TRBJ1-5 TRBV7-6 medium-sized
TGTGCCAGCAGTGACCTTCCCGACAGGGGGAACACTGAAGCTTTCTTT CASSDLPDRGNTEAFF TRBD1 TRBJ1-1 TRBV6-4 NA
TGTGCCAGCGTCCGAGAGATTAATGAAAAACTGTTTTTT CASVREINEKLFF NA TRBJ1-4 TRBV5-8 many
TGTGCCAGCAGCTCCGGGACTAGCGGGAGCTGGGGTGAGCAGTTCTTC CASSSGTSGSWGEQFF TRBD2 TRBJ2-1 TRBV5-4 many
TGCAGCGTCCTAGGCCAAGAGACCCAGTACTTC CSVLGQETQYF NA TRBJ2-5 TRBV29-1 NA
TGTGCCAGCAGCGAACGAGGTGGGGCCAACGTCCTGACTTTC CASSERGGANVLTF NA TRBJ2-6 TRBV27 NA
TGTGCCAGCAGCCCGGCGGAGGTCGGGGAGACCCAGTACTTC CASSPAEVGETQYF NA TRBJ2-5 TRBV5-8 NA
TGTGCCAGCTCCGGGACAGGGGGCTACTCCTTC CASSGTGGYSF TRBD1 TRBJ1-2 TRBV5-6 NA
TGTGCCATCAGTGATCCCCGGACAGACGATACGCAGTATTTT CAISDPRTDDTQYF NA TRBJ2-3 TRBV10-3 NA
TGTGCCAGCAGACCGTTCGACAGCACCGGGGCCAACGTCCTGACTTTC CASRPFDSTGANVLTF NA TRBJ2-6 TRBV6-1 NA
TGTGCCACCAGTGATTGGAGGGTCCAAGAGACCCAGTACTTC CATSDWRVQETQYF NA TRBJ2-5 TRBV24-1 many
TGCAGTGCCCCCCGTGGCGGAACTAATGAAAAACTGTTTTTT CSAPRGGTNEKLFF NA TRBJ1-4 TRBV20-1 medium-sized
TGTGCCAGCAGTTACTCGACTCCAGAGCGGGGGACTGAAGCTTTCTTT CASSYSTPERGTEAFF NA TRBJ1-1 TRBV6-5 many
TGTGCCAGCAGCTTAGGGGAGGGATGGACTGAAGCTTTCTTT CASSLGEGWTEAFF NA TRBJ1-1 TRBV7-8 many
TGTGCCAGCAGTTCCCGACAGGGCTCCAACTCACCCCTCCACTTT CASSSRQGSNSPLHF TRBD1 TRBJ1-6 TRBV6-5 NA
TGTGCCATCAGGCATAGCGGGAGCGACCAAGAGACCCAGTACTTC CAIRHSGSDQETQYF TRBD2 TRBJ2-5 TRBV10-3 NA
TGCAGTGCCCCCCGGGACGGTTCCTACGAGCAGTACTTC CSAPRDGSYEQYF NA TRBJ2-7 TRBV20-1 many
TGTGCCAGCAGGGGGACAGGGGGTGCTGGCTACACCTTC CASRGTGGAGYTF TRBD1 TRBJ1-2 TRBV6-5 many
TGTGCCACCATTGACAGGGTTTACAATGAGCAGTTCTTC CATIDRVYNEQFF TRBD1 TRBJ2-1 TRBV7-9 many
TGTGCTAGTGGTGTAAGACAGGGGGCTACAGATACGCAGTATTTT CASGVRQGATDTQYF TRBD1 TRBJ2-3 TRBV12-5 many
TGTGCCAGCAGTTCGTCGGGGGTTTCACCCCTCCACTTT CASSSSGVSPLHF NA TRBJ1-6 TRBV28 NA
TGTGCCAGCAGCGGCGGGACTAGCGTCTACGAGCAGTACTTC CASSGGTSVYEQYF TRBD2 TRBJ2-7 TRBV6-1 NA
TGTGCCAGCAGCTCTAATACCGGGAGCCAAGAGACCCAGTACTTC CASSSNTGSQETQYF NA TRBJ2-5 TRBV7-8 many
TGTGCCAGCAAGTTGACAGGGCCTGTATTCTTT CASKLTGPVFF TRBD1 TRBJ1-1 TRBV12-3/TRBV12-4 NA
TGTGCCAGCAGCCAAGTAGGAGACTCTGGAAACACCATATATTTT CASSQVGDSGNTIYF NA TRBJ1-3 TRBV4-2 many
TGCAGTGCTAGAGAAGGGCGGGAGTTCAAAAACATTCAGTACTTC CSAREGREFKNIQYF TRBD2 TRBJ2-4 TRBV20-1 many
TGCAGTGCTAGGCCTAGCGGGGGGGCCTACGAGCAGTACTTC CSARPSGGAYEQYF TRBD2 TRBJ2-7 TRBV20-1 NA
TGCGCCAGCAGCTTCCGGGACAGGAGACTCTCCTACGAGCAGTACTTC CASSFRDRRLSYEQYF TRBD1 TRBJ2-7 TRBV5-1 NA
TGCGCCAGCGGCTGGACTAGCGGCTCCTATGAGCAGTACTTC CASGWTSGSYEQYF TRBD2 TRBJ2-7 TRBV5-1 NA
TGTGCCAGTAGCGTCCGATTGAACACTGAAGCTTTCTTT CASSVRLNTEAFF NA TRBJ1-1 TRBV19 many
TGTGCCAGCAGAGAAAGACAGGGGGCGATCTCCTACGAGCAGTACTTC CASRERQGAISYEQYF TRBD1 TRBJ2-7 TRBV5-1 NA
TGCGCCAGCCTAGGGACAGGTCGGTCCTACAATGAGCAGTTCTTC CASLGTGRSYNEQFF TRBD1 TRBJ2-1 TRBV5-1 NA
TGTGCCAGCAGTGAATATAAGGGGGACAGCTCCTACGAGCAGTACTTC CASSEYKGDSSYEQYF TRBD1 TRBJ2-7 TRBV25-1 NA
TGCAGTGCTAGAGGACAGGATAGCAATCAGCCCCAGCATTTT CSARGQDSNQPQHF NA TRBJ1-5 TRBV20-1 many
TGTGCCAGTAGTATAGCAGGGACGAACACCGGGGAGCTGTTCTTT CASSIAGTNTGELFF NA TRBJ2-2 TRBV19 NA
TGTGCCAGCGGAAACAGGGATTTTGAAGCTTTCTTT CASGNRDFEAFF NA TRBJ1-1 TRBV2 NA
TGTGCCAGCAGCCCAAGCGGGGTTGGCAAGTACTTC CASSPSGVGKYF TRBD2 TRBJ2-7 TRBV7-3 NA
TGTGCCAGCAGCCACAACCGGCGACTAGCGGGGGCCTACAATGAGCAGTTCTTC CASSHNRRLAGAYNEQFF TRBD2 TRBJ2-1 TRBV9 once
TGTGCCAGTAGTGTAGTCCGGGAGTGGGCAGATACGCAGTATTTT CASSVVREWADTQYF NA TRBJ2-3 TRBV19 many
TGTGCCAGCAGCCCCGGGGACAGGGTCCCTCAGCCCCAGCATTTT CASSPGDRVPQPQHF TRBD1 TRBJ1-5 TRBV7-2 many
TGTGCCAGCAGGCGAAGGGGGGTGGCAACTAATGAAAAACTGTTTTTT CASRRRGVATNEKLFF NA TRBJ1-4 TRBV28 many